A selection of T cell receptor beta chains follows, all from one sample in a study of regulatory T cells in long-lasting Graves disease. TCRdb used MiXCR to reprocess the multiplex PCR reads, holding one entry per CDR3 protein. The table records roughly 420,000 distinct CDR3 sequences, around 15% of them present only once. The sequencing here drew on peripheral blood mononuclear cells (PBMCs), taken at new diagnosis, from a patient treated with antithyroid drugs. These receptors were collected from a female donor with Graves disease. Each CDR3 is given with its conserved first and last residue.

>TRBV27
CASSLSWGDTQYF
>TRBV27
CASRIQRTDTQYF
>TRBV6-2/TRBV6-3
CASSVPGAPRVYEQYF
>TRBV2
CASSEDRGQSF
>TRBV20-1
CSAPTWGAGNQPQHF
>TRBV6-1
CASSEVLIGFTEAFF
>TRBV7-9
CASSLEKGLNQPQHF
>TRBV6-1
CASSLSGRNAYNEQFF
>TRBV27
CASSLWSREADTQYF
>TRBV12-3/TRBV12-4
CASSQILLAGDNSRTDTQYF
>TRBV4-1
CASSQSMYSALGPQHF
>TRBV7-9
CASSLPPERGLRDTQYF
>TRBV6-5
CASSYGLVGETQYF
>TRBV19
CATDPTGTTDTQYF
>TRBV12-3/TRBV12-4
CASSFRGGRGEKLFF
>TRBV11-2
CASSVRLADSYNEQFF
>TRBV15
CATSRVPDSLLGGYTF
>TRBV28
CASSSQGISGNTIYF
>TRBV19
CASALGGSSYNEQFF
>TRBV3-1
CASSQASGGTYEQYF
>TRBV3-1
CASSHLQEKETQYF
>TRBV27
CASSPVTSGSYEQYF
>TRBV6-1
CASTQTEDYGYTF
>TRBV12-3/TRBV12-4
CASSLGDLLSEQYF
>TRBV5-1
CASSLAAGGMNTEAFF
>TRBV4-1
CASSQGRGRRSSQGYTF
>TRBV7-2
CASSLTVGQREEFGTDTQYF
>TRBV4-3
CASSQGVGQGQETQYF
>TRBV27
CASSFTGSTDTQYF
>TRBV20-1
CSAREGASNQPQHF
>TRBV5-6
CASSAIDGTSGEQYF
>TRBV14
CASSQNQGGVRYF
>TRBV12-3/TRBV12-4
CAILAGEADTQYF
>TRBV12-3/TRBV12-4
CASSFSGQAYEKLFF
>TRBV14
CASSHSNRGNEKLFF
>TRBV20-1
CSARVRGAPLHF
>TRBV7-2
CASSFGAADAVFGTGELFF
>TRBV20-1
CSARVLDSPRGTDTQYF
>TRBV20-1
CSARRDSYSYEQYF
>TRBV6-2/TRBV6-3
CASSYGFVSSDQPLYEQYF
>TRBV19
CASSHSTGFDYGYTF
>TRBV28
CASSLFRSTDTQYF
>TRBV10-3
CAISRPGQENTEAFF
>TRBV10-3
CAISVGLADSYEQYF
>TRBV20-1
CSAPQRAIGDEQYF
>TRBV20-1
CSARDPDRADTGELFF
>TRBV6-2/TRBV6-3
CASSYGLDRGRPQHF
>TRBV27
CASSKTSGRADTQYF